This TCR beta chain was captured in a study of blood T cell repertoires in COVID-19. Study-level background: Sites across the United States, Italy and Spain contributed samples from acute and convalescent COVID-19.

Germline CDR1 is ENHRY and CDR2 is SYGVKD. Trimming took 11 bases from V and 2 from J, leaving 13 bases between them. The CDR3 is 12 amino acids. In the original processing: Quantification of nucleated cells was approximated via reference gene primer amplification. Repertoires were generated with immunoSEQ multiplex PCR, while TCRdb's copy carries only in-frame clones and drops some. V and J calls plus clone size are reproduced from that table; the DNA served to infer D and trimming. This sample has 150,000 or so clones, with 75% to 90% found just once. Sequencing input: peripheral blood. This TCR came from a man aged 18 to 29 with COVID-19, enrolled during active disease. This chain links TRBV10-3 with TRBJ2-7, with TRBD1 as a possible D gene (5 bases). CDR3 sequence: CAALTVTYEQYF. CDR3 sequence (DNA): TGTGCCGCATTGACAGTGACCTACGAGCAGTACTTC.